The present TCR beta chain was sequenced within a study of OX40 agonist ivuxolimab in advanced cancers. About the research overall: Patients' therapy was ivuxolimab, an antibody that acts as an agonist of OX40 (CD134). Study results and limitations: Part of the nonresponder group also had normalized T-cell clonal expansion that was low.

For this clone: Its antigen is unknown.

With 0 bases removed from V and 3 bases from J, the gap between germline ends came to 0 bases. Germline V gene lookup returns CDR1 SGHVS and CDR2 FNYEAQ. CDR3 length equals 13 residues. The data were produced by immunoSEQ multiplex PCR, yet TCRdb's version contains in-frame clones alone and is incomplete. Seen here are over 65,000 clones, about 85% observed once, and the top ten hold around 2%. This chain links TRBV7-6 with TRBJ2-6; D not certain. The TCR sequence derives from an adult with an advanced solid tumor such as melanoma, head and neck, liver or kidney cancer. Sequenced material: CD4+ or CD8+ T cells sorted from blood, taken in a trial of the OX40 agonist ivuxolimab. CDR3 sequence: CASSLAGANVLTF. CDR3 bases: TGTGCCAGCAGCTTAGCTGGGGCCAACGTCCTGACTTTC.